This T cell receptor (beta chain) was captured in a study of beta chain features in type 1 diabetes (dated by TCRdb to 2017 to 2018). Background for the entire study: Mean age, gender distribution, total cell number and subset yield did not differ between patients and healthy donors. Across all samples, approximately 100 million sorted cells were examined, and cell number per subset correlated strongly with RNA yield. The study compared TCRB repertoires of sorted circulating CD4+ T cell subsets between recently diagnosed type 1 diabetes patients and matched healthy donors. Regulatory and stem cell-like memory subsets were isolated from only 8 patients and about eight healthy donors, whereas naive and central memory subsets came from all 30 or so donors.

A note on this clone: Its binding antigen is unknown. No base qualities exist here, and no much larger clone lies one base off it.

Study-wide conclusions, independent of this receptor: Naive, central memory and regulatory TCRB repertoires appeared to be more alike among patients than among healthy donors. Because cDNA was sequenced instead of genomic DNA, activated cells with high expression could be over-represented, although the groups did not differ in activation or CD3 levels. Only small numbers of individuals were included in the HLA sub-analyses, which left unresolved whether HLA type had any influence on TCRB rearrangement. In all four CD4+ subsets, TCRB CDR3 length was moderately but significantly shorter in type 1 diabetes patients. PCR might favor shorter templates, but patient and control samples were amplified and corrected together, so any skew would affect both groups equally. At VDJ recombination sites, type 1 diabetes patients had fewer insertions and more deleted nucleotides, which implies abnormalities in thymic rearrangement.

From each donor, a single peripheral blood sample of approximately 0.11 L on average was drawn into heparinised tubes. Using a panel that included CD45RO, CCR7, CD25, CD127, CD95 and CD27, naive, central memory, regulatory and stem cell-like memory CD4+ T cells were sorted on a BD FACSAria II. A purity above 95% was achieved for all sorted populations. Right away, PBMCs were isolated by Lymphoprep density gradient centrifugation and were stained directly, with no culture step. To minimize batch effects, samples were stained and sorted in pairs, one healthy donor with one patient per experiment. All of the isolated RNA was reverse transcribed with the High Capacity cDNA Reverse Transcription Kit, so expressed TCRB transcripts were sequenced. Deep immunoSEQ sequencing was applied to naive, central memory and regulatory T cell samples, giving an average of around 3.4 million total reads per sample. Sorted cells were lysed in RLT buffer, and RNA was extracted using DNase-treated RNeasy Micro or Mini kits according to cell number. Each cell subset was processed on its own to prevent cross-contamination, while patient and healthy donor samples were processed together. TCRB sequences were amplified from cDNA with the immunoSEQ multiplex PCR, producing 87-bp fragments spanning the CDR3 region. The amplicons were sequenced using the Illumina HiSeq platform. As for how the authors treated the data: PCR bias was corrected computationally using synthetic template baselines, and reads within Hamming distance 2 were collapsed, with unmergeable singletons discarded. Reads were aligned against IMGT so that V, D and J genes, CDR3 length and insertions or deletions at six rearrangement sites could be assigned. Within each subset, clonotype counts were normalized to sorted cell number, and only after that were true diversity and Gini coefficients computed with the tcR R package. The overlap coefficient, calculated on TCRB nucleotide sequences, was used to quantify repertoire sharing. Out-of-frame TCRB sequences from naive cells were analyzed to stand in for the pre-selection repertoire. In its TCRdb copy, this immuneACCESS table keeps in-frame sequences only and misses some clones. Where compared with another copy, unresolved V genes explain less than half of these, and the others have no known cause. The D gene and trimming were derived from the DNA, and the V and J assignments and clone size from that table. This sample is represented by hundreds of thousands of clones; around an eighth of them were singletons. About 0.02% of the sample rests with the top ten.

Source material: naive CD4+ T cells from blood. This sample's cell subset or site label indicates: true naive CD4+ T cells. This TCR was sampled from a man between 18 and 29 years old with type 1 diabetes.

The base sequence is TGTGCCAGCAGCCGAGGGACTAGCGGGTTCTACAATGAGCAGTTCTTC. Translation gives CASSRGTSGFYNEQFF. This chain joins TRBV7-9 to TRBJ2-1; TRBD2 matches 12 bases in the middle. The CDR3 starts with the cysteine, ends with the phenylalanine, and has 16 residues. Only the CDR3 region is kept as DNA, spanning 48 bases read in frame from base 1. The V end gives up 5 bases and the J end 3 bases, leaving 5 bases in the junction not matched to a gene. The germline V gene (reference sequence) yields SEHNR for CDR1 and FQNEAQ for CDR2.